The entry below gives a single T cell receptor (beta chain) sequence along with its context. What it recognizes is unknown. Chemo-refractory metastatic non-small-cell lung cancer patients underwent focal radiation alongside CTLA-4 blockade with ipilimumab. This sample is part of a study of radiotherapy plus CTLA-4 blockade in lung cancer. Turning to the study itself: There were objective responses in around 18% of patients, and about 31% had disease control.

Regarding the study as a whole: It was early blood T cell clone dynamics, with interferon-beta, that reportedly best predicted response. Once radiotherapy plus ipilimumab had been given, TCR clones derived from tumor expanded in blood.

Sequencing was performed with immunoSEQ multiplex PCR; in TCRdb, only in-frame clones are kept and a portion is missing. The sample consists of over 80,000 clones, about four fifths of them appearing once. Sequencing was performed on peripheral blood, taken from a patient treated with radiotherapy plus ipilimumab. This clonotype was sampled from a human donor with non-small cell lung cancer who had stable disease on radiotherapy plus ipilimumab.

The CDR3 DNA reads as TGTGCCAGCAGTTTCGGGACTAGCGGGAGGGCCGCGGATACGCAGTATTTT. Protein sequence: CASSFGTSGRAADTQYF. The chain has TRBV28 and TRBJ2-3; 16 nucleotides match TRBD2. Germline V lookup: CDR1 MDHEN, CDR2 SYDVKM. The ends lost 3 bases at V and 6 bases at J; junction bases unmatched: 6. The CDR3 loop spans 17 amino acids.